This TCR beta chain appears in the sequencing data of a study of T cells in Graves' hyperthyroidism and ophthalmopathy. The CDR3 has 14 residues. V lost 7 bases and J lost 5, with 16 bases in between. Uncontrolled infection, other autoimmune disease, pregnancy or lactation led to exclusion. Amplified TCR beta CDR3 regions derived from RNA transcripts. HTBI primers were the set used in a first-round RT-PCR of the TCR CDR3. TCRdb independently ran MiXCR on the multiplex PCR reads; one entry per CDR3 protein. Of some 500,000 distinct CDR3 sequences listed, approximately 15% are singletons. There are many counts of this clonotype. What it binds is unknown. Regarding the study as a whole: Ophthalmopathy onset followed model prediction by a median about 6.9 months.

The sequenced sample was blood. The chain is built from TRBV12-3 or TRBV12-4 and TRBJ2-3, with D tentatively TRBD1 or TRBD2 (5 bases each). The receptor's source is a woman aged 18-30 years with Graves' hyperthyroidism. CDR3 sequence: CASIPGHSGDTQYF. In DNA form, the CDR3 reads TGTGCCAGCATTCCGGGGCACAGCGGAGATACGCAGTATTTT.